The present TCR beta chain was sequenced within a study of shared clonotypes between healthy human individuals. Findings and caveats of the study: The expectation was that sequencing depth would affect clonotype sharing among donors. Of the naive CD4 clonotypes, roughly 5% were shared across several donors. Blood was the sole source, and tissue repertoires probably differ.

This CDR3 is built from 14 residues. Trimming cost V 8 bases and J 8 bases; bases outside gene matches: 7. CDR1 is MDHEN, CDR2 SYDVKM, per germline. Each replicate PCR on the sorted subsets used roughly 200 ng DNA (around 30,000 T cell genomes). The method was immunoSEQ multiplex PCR; TCRdb's version includes in-frame clones alone and lacks a portion of them. This repertoire shows around 1,100,000 clones, 70% to 80% found once; its top ten account for roughly 0.82%. A word on this clone: The antigen is unknown.

J is TRBJ2-1 and V is TRBV28, with 12 bases lining up with TRBD1. The receptor comes from a man between 18 and 29 years old in good health. Some clones in this sample may be carry-over from other donors' samples. Sequenced input: memory CD4+ T cells from PBMCs. Subset described: CD45RA-negative fraction. CDR3 sequence reads: CASGTGQGAYEQFF. DNA of the CDR3: TGTGCCAGCGGGACGGGACAGGGGGCATATGAGCAGTTCTTC.